The 5 T cell receptor beta chains below all came from one sample that was sequenced in a study of monozygotic twins with inflammatory bowel disease. TCRdb reprocessed the 5' RACE reads and keeps a single row for each CDR3 protein, giving no DNA. The table gives about 140,000 distinct CDR3 sequences; the top ten clones make up approximately 1.2% of it. Input material: blood. The receptors shown here come from a human donor with ulcerative colitis or Crohn's disease, or a healthy co-twin of an affected twin (not recorded which).

The chain carries TRBV19 and TRBJ2-7; TCRdb lists TRBD1, though no DNA is available to test this call. The CDR3 covers 14 residues. Per the germline V gene, CDR1 is LNHDA and CDR2 is SQIVND (reference sequence). The CDR3 sequence: CASSKRTDSYEQYF.

The gene calls are TRBV6-1 and TRBJ2-7. This CDR3 spans 15 amino acids. Per germline, CDR1 MNHNS and CDR2 SASEGT. The CDR3 protein is CASSDSLHQLYEQYF.

V gene TRBV6-2 or TRBV6-3 combines with J gene TRBJ1-3; lacking DNA, the TRBD1 call made by TCRdb goes unchecked. The CDR3 contains 16 residues. The germline V gene encodes CDR1 MNHEY and CDR2 SVGEGT. CDR3 loop: CASRTTQGRSGNTIYF.

This chain uses TRBV15 with TRBJ1-4; without DNA, the TCRdb call of TRBD1 cannot be checked. This CDR3 spans 15 amino acids. Germline V lookup: CDR1 LNHNV, CDR2 YYDKDF (reference sequence). The CDR3 sequence: CATSREALRVEKLFF.

The genes are TRBV6-2 or TRBV6-3 and TRBJ2-7. Germline V gene data show CDR1 as MNHEY and CDR2 as SVGEGT. The CDR3 is 14 residues long. The CDR3 sequence: CASSYGGSTYEQYF.